This TCR beta chain was observed in a study of T cells after yellow fever vaccination. V was pared by 8 bases and J by 3 bases, with 0 bases of the junction left unmatched. There are 11 residues in the CDR3. Germline V gives CDR1 MNHNS, CDR2 SASEGT. Findings of the study overall: Few clonotypes appeared in both CD4 and CD8 compartments. Though it reached lower strength, the secondary response hit its peak faster, day 5 versus 15. Subsequent booster samples again held most clones from primary vaccination (96% CD4, about 85% CD8).

TCRdb called the 5' RACE reads again in MiXCR, with one record for every CDR3 protein. Of about 240,000 distinct CDR3 sequences in the sample, roughly 7.2% were seen once. This clonotype was seen many times. Its specificity is unknown. The starting material was CD4+ T cells sorted from PBMCs, obtained 15 days after the yellow fever booster vaccination. The TCR comes from a man under 40 who received the YFV17D yellow fever vaccine. This chain links TRBV6-1 with TRBJ1-1; 7 bases fit TRBD1. The CDR3 region is CASGQDTEAFF. For the CDR3, the DNA is TGTGCCAGCGGACAGGACACTGAAGCTTTCTTT.